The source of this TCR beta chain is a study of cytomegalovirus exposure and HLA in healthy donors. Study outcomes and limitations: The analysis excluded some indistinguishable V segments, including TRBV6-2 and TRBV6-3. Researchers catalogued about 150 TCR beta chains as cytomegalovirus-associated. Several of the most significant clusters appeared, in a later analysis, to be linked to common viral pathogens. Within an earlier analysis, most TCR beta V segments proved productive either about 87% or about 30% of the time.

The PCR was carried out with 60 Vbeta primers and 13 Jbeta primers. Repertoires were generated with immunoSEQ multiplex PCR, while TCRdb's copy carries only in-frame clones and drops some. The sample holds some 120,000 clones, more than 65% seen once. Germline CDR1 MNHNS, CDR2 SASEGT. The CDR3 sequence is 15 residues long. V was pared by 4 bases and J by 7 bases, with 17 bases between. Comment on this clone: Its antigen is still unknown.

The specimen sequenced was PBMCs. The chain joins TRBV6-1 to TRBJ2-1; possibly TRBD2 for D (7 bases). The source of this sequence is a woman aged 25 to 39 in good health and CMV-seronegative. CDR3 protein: CASSVLQGGLNEQFF. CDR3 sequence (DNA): TGTGCCAGCAGTGTTTTACAGGGAGGGTTGAATGAGCAGTTCTTC.